The rows below give T cell receptor beta chains drawn from one sample of a study of beta chain features in type 1 diabetes. Repertoires were generated with immunoSEQ multiplex PCR, while TCRdb's copy carries only in-frame clones and drops some. The sample consists of approximately 330,000 clones, around 10% of them appearing once. The sample consisted of naive CD4+ T cells from blood. The receptors stem from a woman younger than 45 in good health. Each CDR3 is given with its conserved first and last residue. A D gene is named only where the DNA matches it firmly. Size tells how often a clone was seen (once, few, many) or the class of an expanded clone, and some rows leave it out.

j_gene: TRBJ1-5
abundance: .
d_gene: .
v_gene: TRBV15
CDR3aa: CATSKGQIPSNQPQHF
CDR3nt: TGTGCCACCAGCAAAGGACAGATCCCTAGCAATCAGCCCCAGCATTTT

j_gene: TRBJ2-1
abundance: .
d_gene: TRBD2
v_gene: TRBV9
CDR3aa: CASSVIAGGHNEQFF
CDR3nt: TGTGCCAGCAGCGTTATAGCGGGTGGCCACAATGAGCAGTTCTTC

j_gene: TRBJ1-1
abundance: few
d_gene: .
v_gene: TRBV30
CDR3aa: CAWSRAFSWEETEAFF
CDR3nt: TGTGCCTGGAGTCGAGCCTTCAGCTGGGAGGAGACTGAAGCTTTCTTT

j_gene: TRBJ2-7
abundance: few
d_gene: TRBD1
v_gene: TRBV5-1
CDR3aa: CASSLDRGYEQYF
CDR3nt: TGCGCCAGCAGCTTGGACAGGGGATACGAGCAGTACTTC

j_gene: TRBJ1-1
abundance: .
d_gene: .
v_gene: TRBV13
CDR3aa: CASSPETGSFGEAFF
CDR3nt: TGTGCCAGCAGCCCCGAAACAGGGAGTTTTGGTGAAGCTTTCTTT

j_gene: TRBJ2-6
abundance: few
d_gene: TRBD1
v_gene: TRBV9
CDR3aa: CASSPYSGQSSGANVLTF
CDR3nt: TGTGCCAGCAGCCCTTACTCGGGACAGAGCTCTGGGGCCAACGTCCTGACTTTC

j_gene: TRBJ2-5
abundance: few
d_gene: TRBD1
v_gene: TRBV7-3
CDR3aa: CASSSQGAGETQYF
CDR3nt: TGTGCCAGCAGCTCACAGGGGGCAGGGGAGACCCAGTACTTC

j_gene: TRBJ2-1
abundance: .
d_gene: TRBD1
v_gene: TRBV5-4
CDR3aa: CASSHRDRGYNEQFF
CDR3nt: TGCGCCAGCAGCCATCGGGACAGGGGATACAATGAGCAGTTCTTC

j_gene: TRBJ2-4
abundance: .
d_gene: .
v_gene: TRBV11-1
CDR3aa: CASSLGRDGAKNIQYF
CDR3nt: TGTGCCAGCAGCTTAGGGCGGGACGGGGCCAAAAACATTCAGTACTTC

j_gene: TRBJ2-3
abundance: .
d_gene: .
v_gene: TRBV9
CDR3aa: CASSVGGRPFLDTQYF
CDR3nt: TGTGCCAGCAGCGTAGGTGGGAGGCCCTTTTTGGATACGCAGTATTTT

j_gene: TRBJ2-1
abundance: .
d_gene: TRBD1
v_gene: TRBV7-3
CDR3aa: CASSSTGQAYNEQFF
CDR3nt: TGTGCCAGCAGCTCGACAGGGCAGGCCTACAATGAGCAGTTCTTC